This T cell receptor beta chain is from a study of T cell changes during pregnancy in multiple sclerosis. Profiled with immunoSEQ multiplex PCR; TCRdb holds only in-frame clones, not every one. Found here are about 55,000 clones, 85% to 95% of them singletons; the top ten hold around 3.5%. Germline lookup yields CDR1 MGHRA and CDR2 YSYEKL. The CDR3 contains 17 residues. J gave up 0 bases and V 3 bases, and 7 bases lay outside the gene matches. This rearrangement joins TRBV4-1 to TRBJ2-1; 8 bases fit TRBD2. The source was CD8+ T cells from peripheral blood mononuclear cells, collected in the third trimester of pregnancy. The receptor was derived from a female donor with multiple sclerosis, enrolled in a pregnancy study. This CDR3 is CASSHARSGSSYNEQFF. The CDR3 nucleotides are TGCGCCAGCAGCCACGCACGGAGCGGGAGCTCCTACAATGAGCAGTTCTTC.